This T cell receptor (beta chain) derives from a study of Ad26.COV2.S vaccination and SARS-CoV-2 variants. Assay: immunoSEQ multiplex PCR; the TCRdb copy retains only in-frame clones and omits some. The profile shows around 320,000 clones, roughly 84% of them singletons. Treatment indicated: 15 to 20 received Ad26.COV2.S at low or high dose, single or two shots; 5 received placebo; per-sample allocation not given. Specimens were obtained on day 63 following the first vaccine or placebo injection. This adult donor, from Boston, was 18-55 years old. Wuhan-strain spike was delivered by a replication-incompetent Ad26 vector. Concerning this clone: What it binds is not known.

Losses at the gene ends were 4 bases for V and 14 bases for J; bases not matched to a gene: 7. Germline V gene data show CDR1 as SGDLS and CDR2 as YYNGEE. This CDR3 contains 12 residues. Whole-study results and caveats: Spike-specific TCR breadth was greater after Ad26.COV2.S than placebo.

This material consisted of peripheral blood, taken in a trial of Ad26.COV2.S vaccine versus placebo. The chain couples TRBV9 to TRBJ2-4, with 9 nucleotides matching TRBD1. The TCR originated in a person aged 18-65 years who received the Ad26.COV2.S COVID-19 vaccine or a placebo. The CDR3, as DNA: TGTGCCAGCAGCTCCCGACAGGGGGAAGAGTACTTC. This encodes CASSSRQGEEYF.